This T cell receptor beta chain was observed in a study of spatial heterogeneity in lung cancer. One entry per CDR3 protein results from TCRdb running MiXCR on the 5' RACE reads. Among about 30,000 distinct CDR3 sequences listed, around 9.2% were seen once. CDR1 and CDR2 (germline): PRHDT, FYEKMQ (reference sequence). This CDR3 has 14 residues. V lost 4 bases to trimming and J lost 8 bases, with 15 bases between them. The time point: sample taken at primary tumor resection. Whole RNA obtained from tumor, nontumor lung or frozen PBMC underwent sequencing without sorting. This clonotype was counted many times.

The clonotype was recovered from a female donor with early-stage non-small cell lung cancer. This rearrangement joins TRBV13 to TRBJ2-1; D perhaps matches TRBD1 (5 bases). The sample here was PBMCs, taken at surgery. DNA for the CDR3: TGTGCCAGCAGCTACTCCCAGGGAAGGGATGAGCAGTTCTTC. Translation gives CASSYSQGRDEQFF.